The 25 T cell receptor beta chains in this list originate from one sample, sequenced in a study of siplizumab effects on memory and regulatory T cells. Here immunoSEQ multiplex PCR was the method, and the copy in TCRdb shows in-frame clones only, minus some. The table records roughly 56,000 clones, approximately 93% of them present only once. Sequencing input: CD8+ T cells sorted from blood. The receptor source for this set is a human donor in good health.

V is TRBV4-1 and J is TRBJ2-5, with D perhaps TRBD1 (6 bases). The CDR3 spans 15 residues. The V end lost 1 base, the J end lost 2 bases, and 11 bases lay between the germline ends. Germline CDR1 reads MGHRA; CDR2 reads YSYEKL. In nucleotides, the CDR3 is TGCGCCAGCAGCCAAGCCTCACAGGGACAAGAGACCCAGTACTTC. Its protein product is CASSQASQGQETQYF.

The chain recombines TRBV4-1 with TRBJ2-2, with TRBD1 matching over 11 bases. Germline CDR1 reads MGHRA; CDR2 reads YSYEKL. This CDR3 spans 17 amino acids. V gave up 2 bases and J gave up 0 bases; unmatched junction bases: 2. The CDR3 bases are TGCGCCAGCAGCCAAATGGGACAGGGGGCGAACACCGGGGAGCTGTTTTTT. It encodes CASSQMGQGANTGELFF.

V is TRBV6-5 and J is TRBJ2-1; D is uncertain. The CDR3 is 13 amino acids. Trimming took 5 bases from V and 4 from J, leaving 9 bases between them. Germline V gene lookup returns CDR1 MNHEY and CDR2 SVGAGI. CDR3 nucleotides: TGTGCCAGCAGTCCTGGACGGTACAATGAGCAGTTCTTC. Protein sequence: CASSPGRYNEQFF.

This sequence joins TRBV12-1 and TRBJ1-3; TRBD1 is the table's D call and was not checked against the DNA. TRBV12-1 is given as a pseudogene. CDR3 length: 17 amino acids. In DNA form, the CDR3 reads TGTGCCAGCAGCTCGGACAGGGGGCGACTTGCTGGAAACACCATATATTTT. Translated, it gives CASSSDRGRLAGNTIYF.

The rearrangement uses TRBV15 and TRBJ2-7, with TRBD2 matching over 7 bases. The CDR3 runs 15 residues. The germline V gene encodes CDR1 LNHNV and CDR2 YYDKDF (reference sequence). J was trimmed by 6 bases and V by 5 bases; bases with no gene match: 13. Here the CDR3 DNA reads TGTGCCACCAGCGGAGGAACTAGCGTTCTGGTCGAGCAGTACTTC. It specifies CATSGGTSVLVEQYF.

V is TRBV6-6 and J is TRBJ2-1; 7 nucleotides match TRBD2. V lost 5 bases to trimming and J lost 12 bases; unmatched junction nucleotides: 16. In germline, CDR1 is MNHNY, CDR2 SVGAGI (reference sequence). The CDR3 runs 15 residues. CDR3 amino acids: CASSLLSVAGDWQFF. CDR3 nucleotides: TGTGCCAGCAGTCTCCTCTCGGTGGCGGGAGATTGGCAGTTCTTC.

With respect to this clone: This CDR3 is also generated by other DNA sequences in the sample. The chain is built from TRBV27 and TRBJ2-7; the D is unclear. Trimming removed 4 bases from V and 4 bases from J, with 5 bases in between. In germline, CDR1 is MNHEY, CDR2 SMNVEV (reference sequence). This CDR3 is 11 amino acids long. CDR3 protein: CASSSSYEQYF. The CDR3 coding sequence is TGTGCCAGCAGTTCATCTTACGAGCAGTACTTC.

The rearrangement links TRBV29-1 to TRBJ1-2; D remains unclear. Germline lookup yields CDR1 SQVTM and CDR2 ANQGSEA. This CDR3 is 12 amino acids long. V was shortened by 2 bases and J by 6 bases, with 10 bases between the two germline ends. CDR3 DNA sequence: TGCAGCGTTGAACCTGGGTTTGATGGCTACACCTTC. Translated, it gives CSVEPGFDGYTF.

The V and J genes are TRBV4-3 and TRBJ2-1; D gene unclear. The V and J ends lost 4 bases and 3 bases respectively, with 10 bases between them. The CDR3 is 14 residues long. CDR1 is LGHNA and CDR2 is YSLEER in the germline V gene. CDR3 amino acids: CASSPYFGYNEQFF. The CDR3 DNA is TGCGCCAGCAGCCCGTACTTTGGCTACAATGAGCAGTTCTTC.

The J gene is TRBJ1-5, the V gene TRBV4-1; 10 nucleotides align to TRBD1. With 3 bases clipped from V and 3 bases from J, the junction kept 8 bases outside the gene matches. The CDR3 runs to 17 residues. CDR1 is MGHRA, CDR2 YSYEKL, per germline. For the CDR3, the DNA is TGCGCCAGCAGCCATAAAACCGGGACAGGGGTCAATCAGCCCCAGCATTTT. Its translation: CASSHKTGTGVNQPQHF.

In DNA, the CDR3 is TGTGCCAGCAGTGAGCAGGGTTGGGGCTACACCTTC. Translating gives CASSEQGWGYTF. The V call is TRBV25-1, the J call TRBJ1-2; D perhaps matches TRBD1 (5 bases). The CDR3 totals 12 residues. V was clipped by 3 bases and J by 8 bases, with 10 bases between them. CDR1 and CDR2 from the germline V gene are MGHDK and SYGVNS.

In its sample, this clone was seen once. V is TRBV12-5 and J is TRBJ1-2, with D possibly TRBD1 on 6 matching bases. V dropped 2 bases and J dropped 8 bases, with 15 bases sitting between them. CDR3 size: 14 residues. Germline V gives CDR1 LGHNT, CDR2 FRNRAP. CDR3 in DNA: TGTGCTAGTGGTTTGCTACAGGGTGGTCTCGGCTACACCTTC. Amino acids: CASGLLQGGLGYTF.

The chain has TRBV28 and TRBJ2-1, with D unresolved. Per the germline V gene, CDR1 is MDHEN and CDR2 is SYDVKM. CDR3 length equals 13 residues. The ends were cut back, 4 bases at V and 5 bases at J, with 9 bases in the middle. The CDR3 nucleotides read TGTGCCAGCAGTTCCGCCGAAGACAATGAGCAGTTCTTC. It is translated as CASSSAEDNEQFF. Using reference TRBV28 and TRBJ2-1 for the parts outside the CDR3, the full variable domain is DVKVTQSSRYLVKRTGEKVFLECVQDMDHENMFWYRQDPGLGLRLIYFSYDVKMKEKGDIPEGYSVSREKKERFSLILESASTNQTSMYLCASSSAEDNEQFFGPGTRLTVL.

The chain recombines TRBV7-9 with TRBJ2-7; 8 bases line up with TRBD1. The CDR3 has 15 amino acids. Losses at the gene ends were 4 bases for V and 0 bases for J; bases not matched to a gene: 5. The germline V gene encodes CDR1 SEHNR and CDR2 FQNEAQ (reference sequence). The CDR3 loop reads CASSWTGPSSYEQYF. The CDR3 DNA is TGTGCCAGCAGCTGGACAGGGCCTAGCTCCTACGAGCAGTACTTC.

Turning to this clone: Distinct nucleotide sequences in the sample also encode this CDR3. This chain connects TRBV9 to TRBJ2-1; no definite D call. The CDR3 totals 15 residues. V lost 0 bases and J 0 bases, leaving 7 bases between the germline ends. Germline V gene data show CDR1 as SGDLS and CDR2 as YYNGEE. The CDR3 coding sequence is TGTGCCAGCAGCGTAGGCGATAGCTCCTACAATGAGCAGTTCTTC. This gives the protein CASSVGDSSYNEQFF.

The chain links TRBV10-1 to TRBJ2-1; the D gene is possibly TRBD2 (5 bases). Germline V lookup: CDR1 WNHNN, CDR2 SYGVQD (reference sequence). V shed 8 bases and J shed 8 bases, with 13 bases lying between them. This CDR3 is built from 12 residues. The CDR3 nucleotides read TGCGCCAGCGGTATTCCCGGGGATGAGCAGTTCTTC. Residues: CASGIPGDEQFF.

V usage is TRBV4-1 and J usage is TRBJ2-2; D ambiguous. The CDR3 has 15 amino acids. The germline V gene has CDR1 MGHRA and CDR2 YSYEKL. V was cut by 1 base and J by 5 bases, with 11 bases left in between. This CDR3 reads CASSQVMTETGELFF. CDR3 bases: TGCGCCAGCAGCCAAGTAATGACGGAGACCGGGGAGCTGTTTTTT.

The chain combines TRBV28 with TRBJ1-5; D gene uncertain. The CDR3 extends over 14 amino acids. V was pared by 2 bases and J by 3 bases, with 8 bases between. In germline, CDR1 is MDHEN, CDR2 SYDVKM. CDR3 sequence (DNA): TGTGCCAGCAGTTTACCCGGGGACAATCAGCCCCAGCATTTT. The encoded protein is CASSLPGDNQPQHF. The full variable domain, its missing parts supplied by reference TRBV28 and TRBJ1-5, is DVKVTQSSRYLVKRTGEKVFLECVQDMDHENMFWYRQDPGLGLRLIYFSYDVKMKEKGDIPEGYSVSREKKERFSLILESASTNQTSMYLCASSLPGDNQPQHFGDGTRLSIL.

The chain joins TRBV7-2 to TRBJ2-7; D might be TRBD1 (5 bases). V was cut by 6 bases and J by 0 bases, with 15 bases left in between. CDR1 and CDR2 from the germline V gene are SGHTA and FQGNSA. The CDR3 consists of 15 residues. In nucleotides, the CDR3 is TGTGCCAGCAGGCTAGGGGCTTATTCCTCCTACGAGCAGTACTTC. This encodes CASRLGAYSSYEQYF.

The chain couples TRBV30 to TRBJ2-7, with 11 bases lining up with TRBD2. The CDR3 has 14 residues. V shed 7 bases, J shed 5 bases, and the junction held 10 bases outside the gene matches. CDR1 GTSNPN and CDR2 SVGIG come from the germline V gene (reference sequence). The CDR3 here is CALQPGLAVHEQYF. The DNA for the CDR3 is TGTGCCTTACAACCGGGACTAGCGGTTCACGAGCAGTACTTC.

The chain combines TRBV18 with TRBJ1-1; 9 nucleotides match TRBD1. V shed 0 bases and J 1 base; nucleotides not matched to a gene: 3. Germline CDR1 is KGHSH and CDR2 is LQKENI. This CDR3 has 16 amino acids. The CDR3 sequence: CASSPPPGQGNTEAFF. In nucleotides, the CDR3 is TGTGCCAGCTCACCACCGCCGGGACAGGGGAACACTGAAGCTTTCTTT. The full variable domain, in which reference TRBV18 and TRBJ1-1 provide the parts outside the CDR3, is NAGVMQNPRHLVRRRGQEARLRCSPMKGHSHVYWYRQLPEEGLKFMVYLQKENIIDESGMPKERFSAEFPKEGPSILRIQQVVRGDSAAYFCASSPPPGQGNTEAFFGQGTRLTVV.

V gene TRBV7-9 combines with J gene TRBJ2-2; D remains ambiguous. Germline loops: CDR1 SEHNR, CDR2 FQNEAQ (reference sequence). The CDR3 covers 14 residues. V lost 0 bases and J lost 7, with 9 bases in between. The CDR3 nucleotides read TGTGCCAGCAGCTTAGCGCGTGGGGTCGGGGAGCTGTTTTTT. The encoded protein is CASSLARGVGELFF.

The V gene is TRBV7-3, the J gene TRBJ2-7; perhaps TRBD1 as D (5 bases). The V and J ends lost 2 bases and 5 bases respectively, with 16 bases between them. The CDR3 runs 15 residues. Germline loops: CDR1 SGHTA, CDR2 FQGTGA. CDR3 sequence: CASSLGQGLYDEQYF. CDR3 sequence (DNA): TGTGCCAGCAGCTTAGGGCAGGGTTTGTACGACGAGCAGTACTTC.

This clone was detected once. The rearrangement links TRBV25-1 to TRBJ2-3; D might be TRBD1 (5 bases). This CDR3 is built from 14 residues. The germline V gene encodes CDR1 MGHDK and CDR2 SYGVNS. V was trimmed by 5 bases and J by 4 bases, leaving 13 bases between them. The CDR3 region has the DNA TGTGCCAGCAGTTATGGACAAGGCCCAGATACGCAGTATTTT. Translated, it gives CASSYGQGPDTQYF. Looking up the rest from reference TRBV25-1 and TRBJ2-3 gives the full variable domain: EADIYQTPRYLVIGTGKKITLECSQTMGHDKMYWYQQDPGMELHLIHYSYGVNSTEKGDLSSESTVSRIRTEHFPLTLESARPSHTSQYLCASSYGQGPDTQYFGPGTRLTVL.

This chain joins TRBV7-9 and TRBJ1-1; no reliable D call. Deletions cut 2 bases from V and 8 bases from J, with 9 bases between. The CDR3 has 12 amino acids. Germline V CDR1 and CDR2: SEHNR, FQNEAQ (reference sequence). CDR3 amino acids: CASSLRQTEAFF. DNA of the CDR3: TGTGCCAGCAGCTTACGTCAGACCGAAGCTTTCTTT.